This entry lists 8 T cell receptor beta chains sequenced from one sample in a study of CD8 T cells in Susac syndrome. Random hexamers were used to reverse transcribe about 0.5 to 1 ug of RNA. MiXCR, applied by TCRdb to the immunoSEQ multiplex PCR reads, yields one record per CDR3 protein. The sample includes a few hundred thousand distinct CDR3 sequences, 95% of them seen just once. The sample consisted of CD4+ T cells from PBMCs. The receptors were sampled from a human donor with multiple sclerosis.

The J gene is TRBJ1-1, the V gene TRBV12-3 or TRBV12-4, with 8 bases lining up with TRBD1. The CDR3 is 16 amino acids. After removal of 3 bases from V and 1 base from J, the junction contained 7 bases not matched to a gene. This chain's CDR3 is CASSFGGDRTNTEAFF. In DNA form, the CDR3 reads TGTGCCAGCAGTTTCGGGGGGGACAGGACGAACACTGAAGCTTTCTTT.

The chain recombines TRBV30 with TRBJ2-1; possibly TRBD2 for D (6 bases). Trimming cost V 6 bases and J 1 base, with 10 bases left between them. This CDR3 comprises 13 residues. The V gene's germline CDR1 is GTSNPN and CDR2 SVGIG (reference sequence). CDR3 DNA: TGTGCCTGCCTAGCGTTATCCTACAATGAGCAGTTCTTC. As protein: CACLALSYNEQFF.

The CDR3 DNA sequence: TGTGCCAGCAGTGGACAGGGATACGCAGATACGCAGTATTTT. Protein: CASSGQGYADTQYF. This sequence joins TRBV25-1 and TRBJ2-3; 7 bases are shared with TRBD1. The CDR3 loop spans 14 amino acids. The germline CDR1 and CDR2 sequences are MGHDK and SYGVNS. With V trimmed by 4 bases and J by 4 bases, 5 bases remained unmatched.

DNA for the CDR3: TGTGCCAGTAGTAACGGACACTCCTACGAGCAGTACTTC. Protein product: CASSNGHSYEQYF. The chain links TRBV19 to TRBJ2-7, with TRBD1 as a possible D gene (5 bases). CDR3 length equals 13 residues. Deletions cut 4 bases from V and 0 bases from J, with 7 bases between. Germline V lookup: CDR1 LNHDA, CDR2 SQIVND (reference sequence).

This clonotype was counted once. This chain uses TRBV30 with TRBJ2-7; TRBD1 is a possible D gene (5 bases). V lost 2 bases, J lost 6 bases, and 17 bases lay in between. CDR1 and CDR2 from the germline V gene are GTSNPN and SVGIG (reference sequence). This CDR3 has 14 residues. The CDR3 DNA reads as TGTGCCTGGAGTCCTGGGGCCTTCCCCCTCGAGCAGTACTTC. This sequence encodes CAWSPGAFPLEQYF.

This chain connects TRBV27 to TRBJ1-2, with D maybe TRBD1 (5 bases). CDR3 length: 16 amino acids. CDR1 MNHEY and CDR2 SMNVEV come from the germline V gene (reference sequence). The V and J ends lost 2 bases and 8 bases respectively, with 21 bases between them. The CDR3 loop reads CASSLTGTLSGGGYTF. The CDR3 DNA is TGTGCCAGCAGTTTAACGGGAACGCTTTCGGGGGGAGGCTACACCTTC.

This clonotype was detected once. The gene calls are TRBV27 and TRBJ2-3, with TRBD2 identical over 9 bases. J lost 2 bases, V lost 2 bases, and 14 bases had no gene match. CDR1 is MNHEY and CDR2 is SMNVEV in the germline V gene (reference sequence). The length of the CDR3 is 19 residues. CDR3 protein: CASSLKGGRALPLTDTQYF. CDR3 nucleotides: TGTGCCAGCAGTTTAAAAGGCGGGAGGGCCCTTCCACTCACAGATACGCAGTATTTT.

This clonotype was picked up a small number of times. The genes are TRBV18 and TRBJ2-5; D is uncertain. V was trimmed by 3 bases and J by 2 bases, leaving 7 bases between them. Germline V gene lookup returns CDR1 KGHSH and CDR2 LQKENI. The CDR3 has 13 amino acids. CDR3 DNA: TGTGCCAGCTCACCGGGCCGACAAGAGACCCAGTACTTC. This translates into CASSPGRQETQYF.